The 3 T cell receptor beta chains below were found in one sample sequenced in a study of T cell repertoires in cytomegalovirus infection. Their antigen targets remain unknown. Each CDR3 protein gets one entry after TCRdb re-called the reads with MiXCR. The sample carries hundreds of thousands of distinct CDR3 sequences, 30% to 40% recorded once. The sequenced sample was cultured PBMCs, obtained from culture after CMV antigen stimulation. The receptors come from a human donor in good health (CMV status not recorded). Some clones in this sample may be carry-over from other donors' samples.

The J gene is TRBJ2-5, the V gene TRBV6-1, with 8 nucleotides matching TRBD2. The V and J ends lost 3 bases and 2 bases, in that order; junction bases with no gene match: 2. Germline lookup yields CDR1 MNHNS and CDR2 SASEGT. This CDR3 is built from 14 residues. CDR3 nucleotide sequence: TGTGCCAGCAGTGACGAGCGGGAGCAAGAGACCCAGTACTTC. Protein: CASSDEREQETQYF.

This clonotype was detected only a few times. As DNA, the CDR3 is TGTGCCAGCAGTTACTCCCGCAATCAGCCCCAGCATTTT. It specifies CASSYSRNQPQHF. The chain employs TRBV6-5 and TRBJ1-5; D remains unclear. CDR3 size: 13 residues. The germline V gene encodes CDR1 MNHEY and CDR2 SVGAGI. V dropped 0 bases and J dropped 2 bases, with 2 bases sitting between them.

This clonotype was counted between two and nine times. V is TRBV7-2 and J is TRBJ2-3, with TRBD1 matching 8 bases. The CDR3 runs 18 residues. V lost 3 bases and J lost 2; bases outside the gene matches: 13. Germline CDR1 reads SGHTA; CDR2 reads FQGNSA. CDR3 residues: CASSFGLTGVEATDTQYF. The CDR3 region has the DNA TGTGCCAGCAGCTTCGGGCTGACAGGGGTCGAGGCCACAGATACGCAGTATTTT.